This T cell receptor (beta chain) stems from a study of human thymus T cells. Study-level findings and limits: As related research reported, thymic repertoires overlapped highly among unrelated individuals. Thymic and blood repertoires appeared to display a bias in their usage of V and J genes.

Only in-frame clones appear in the TCRdb table, and some are missing; sequencing was by immunoSEQ multiplex PCR. The sample includes 60,000 to 75,000 clones, approximately 95% seen only once; the top ten take under 0.04%. Corrective heart surgery yielded resections, and these provided the thymus tissue. CDR1 and CDR2 from the germline V gene are SGHDN and FVKESK. V trimming: 1 base; J trimming: 0 bases; junction bases outside the gene matches: 2. The CDR3 has 15 residues. Regarding this clone: Its antigen is not known.

The sample consisted of thymus tissue. The sequence derives from a girl in the first two years of life with a congenital heart defect but otherwise immunologically healthy. The chain joins TRBV14 to TRBJ1-1; TRBD1 aligns across 7 bases. The CDR3 nucleotides read TGTGCCAGCAGCCAAGGAGGGACAGTGAACACTGAAGCTTTCTTT. Protein sequence: CASSQGGTVNTEAFF.